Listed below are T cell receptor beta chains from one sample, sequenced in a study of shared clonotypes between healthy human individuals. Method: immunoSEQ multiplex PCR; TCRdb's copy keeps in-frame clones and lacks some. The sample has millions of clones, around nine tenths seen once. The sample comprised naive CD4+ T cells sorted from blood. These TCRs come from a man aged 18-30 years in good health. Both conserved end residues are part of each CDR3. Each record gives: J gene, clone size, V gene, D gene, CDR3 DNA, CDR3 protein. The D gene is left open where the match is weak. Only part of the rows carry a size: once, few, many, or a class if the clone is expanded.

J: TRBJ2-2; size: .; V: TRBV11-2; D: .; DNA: TGTGCCAGCAGCTTTCAACGGGGGACCGGGGAGCTGTTTTTT; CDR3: CASSFQRGTGELFF
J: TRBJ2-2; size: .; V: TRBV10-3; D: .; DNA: TGTGCCATCAGGGCTCCTAGTTCTGACACCGGGGAGCTGTTTTTT; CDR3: CAIRAPSSDTGELFF
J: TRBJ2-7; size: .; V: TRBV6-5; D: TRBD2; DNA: TGTGCCAGCAGTTACGGGACTAGTTTTTCCGAGCAGTACTTC; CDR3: CASSYGTSFSEQYF
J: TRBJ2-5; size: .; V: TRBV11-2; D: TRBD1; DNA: TGTGCCAGCAGCCCGCAGACAGGGCCGGGGGAGACCCAGTACTTC; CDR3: CASSPQTGPGETQYF
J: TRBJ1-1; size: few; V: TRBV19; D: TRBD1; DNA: TGTGCCACCACGGGACAGTCGAACACTGAAGCTTTCTTT; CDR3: CATTGQSNTEAFF
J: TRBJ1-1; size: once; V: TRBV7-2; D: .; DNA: TGTGCCAGCAGCTCCCTCGGCTGGGGAACTGAAGCTTTCTTT; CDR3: CASSSLGWGTEAFF
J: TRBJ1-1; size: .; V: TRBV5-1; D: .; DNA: TGCGCCAGCAGCTTGTCGGGGGTGGACACTGAAGCTTTCTTT; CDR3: CASSLSGVDTEAFF
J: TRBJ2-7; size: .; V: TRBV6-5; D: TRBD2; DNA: TGTGCCAGCAGAGCGGGAGGGGTCTACGAGCAGTACTTC; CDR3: CASRAGGVYEQYF
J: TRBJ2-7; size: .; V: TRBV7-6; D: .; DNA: TGTGCCAGCAGCTTAAGCAGTGGCGGGACCTACGAGCAGTACTTC; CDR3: CASSLSSGGTYEQYF
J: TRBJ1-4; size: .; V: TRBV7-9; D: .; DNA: TGTGCCAGCAGCTCACAGGCCCTTAATGAAAAACTGTTTTTT; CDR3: CASSSQALNEKLFF
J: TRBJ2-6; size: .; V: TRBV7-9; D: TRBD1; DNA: TGTGCCAGCAGCCCTCGGGACAGAGGACTCTCTGGGGCCAACGTCCTGACTTTC; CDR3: CASSPRDRGLSGANVLTF
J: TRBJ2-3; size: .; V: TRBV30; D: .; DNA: TGTGCCTGGAAGGGAGTCAGGTCCTCAGATACGCAGTATTTT; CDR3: CAWKGVRSSDTQYF
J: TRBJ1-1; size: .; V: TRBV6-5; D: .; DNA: TGTGCCAGCAGTTACCGGGAGGGATTGAACACTGAAGCTTTCTTT; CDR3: CASSYREGLNTEAFF
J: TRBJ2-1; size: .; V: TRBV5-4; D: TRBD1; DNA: TGTGCCAGCAGCCGTACCTGGGACAGTTACAATGAGCAGTTCTTC; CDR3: CASSRTWDSYNEQFF
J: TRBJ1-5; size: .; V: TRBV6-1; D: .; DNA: TGTGCCAGCAGTGACCCGGGAGCGAGCAATCAGCCCCAGCATTTT; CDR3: CASSDPGASNQPQHF
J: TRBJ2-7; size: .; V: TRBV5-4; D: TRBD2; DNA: TGTGCCAGCAGCTTGAGCCCGGCGGGGACTAGCGGGAGCGAGCAGTACTTC; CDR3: CASSLSPAGTSGSEQYF
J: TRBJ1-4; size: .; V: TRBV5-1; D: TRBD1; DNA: TGCGCCAGCAGCTTGCGGCAGGGGGATGAAAAACTGTTTTTT; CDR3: CASSLRQGDEKLFF
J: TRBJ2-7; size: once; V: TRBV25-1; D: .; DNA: TGTGCCAGCAGTGGGACTACGCACTCCTACGAGCAGTACTTC; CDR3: CASSGTTHSYEQYF
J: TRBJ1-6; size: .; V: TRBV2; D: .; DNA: TGTGCCAGCTTCCGCGGGCAGAACCCTAATTCACCCCTCCACTTT; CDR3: CASFRGQNPNSPLHF
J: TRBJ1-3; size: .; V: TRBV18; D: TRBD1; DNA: TGTGCCAGCTCACAGGGGACAGGCTCTGGAAACACCATATATTTT; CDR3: CASSQGTGSGNTIYF
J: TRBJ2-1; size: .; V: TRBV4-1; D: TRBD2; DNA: TGCGCCAGCAGCCAACCCACTAGCGGGAGACGGGGTGAGCAGTTCTTC; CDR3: CASSQPTSGRRGEQFF
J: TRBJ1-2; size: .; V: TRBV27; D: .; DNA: TGTGCCAGCAGTTCCCTAGGTCCAAACTATGGCTACACCTTC; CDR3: CASSSLGPNYGYTF
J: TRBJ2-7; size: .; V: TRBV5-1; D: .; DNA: TGCGCCAGCAGCTTGGGGGGAGGCCCCTCCTACGAGCAGTACTTC; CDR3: CASSLGGGPSYEQYF
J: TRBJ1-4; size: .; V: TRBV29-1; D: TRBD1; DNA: TGCAGCGTTCGACAGGGGGCGGGTGAAAAACTGTTTTTT; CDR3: CSVRQGAGEKLFF
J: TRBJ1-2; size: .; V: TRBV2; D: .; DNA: TGTGCCAGCAGTGATGTTAATGTTGGCTACACCTTC; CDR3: CASSDVNVGYTF